These 9 T cell receptor beta chains were all obtained from the same sample, sequenced in a study of T cell changes during pregnancy in multiple sclerosis. Method: immunoSEQ multiplex PCR; TCRdb's copy keeps in-frame clones and lacks some. Counted here are roughly 90,000 clones, approximately 90% occurring once; the ten biggest clones make up around 1.7%. Source: peripheral blood, taken in the first trimester of pregnancy. Receptor source: a female donor in good health, enrolled as a control in a pregnancy study.

The genes are TRBV4-3 and TRBJ1-1; tentatively, D is TRBD1 (5 bases). V lost 8 bases to trimming and J lost 3 bases, with 16 bases between them. This CDR3 has 14 amino acids. CDR1 and CDR2 from the germline V gene are LGHNA and YSLEER. As DNA, the CDR3 is TGCGCCAGCTCCCAGGGTTTGGCGGACACTGAAGCTTTCTTT. This codes for CASSQGLADTEAFF.

The rearrangement uses TRBV5-1 and TRBJ2-1; 10 bases line up with TRBD2. The V gene end was trimmed by 2 bases and the J gene end by 2 bases; junction bases not matched to a gene: 13. Germline loops: CDR1 SGHRS, CDR2 YFSETQ. The CDR3 runs 19 residues. The CDR3 sequence is CASSFTTSGSSIAYNEQFF. For the CDR3, the DNA is TGCGCCAGCAGCTTCACGACTAGCGGGTCAAGCATAGCCTACAATGAGCAGTTCTTC.

V usage is TRBV5-1 and J usage is TRBJ2-5; 12 bases agree with TRBD2. Germline V gene sequence: CDR1 SGHRS, CDR2 YFSETQ. Trimming took 8 bases from V and 4 from J; bases not matched to a gene: 3. The CDR3 loop spans 13 amino acids. The DNA of the CDR3 is TGCGCCAGTCGACTAGCGGGGGTAGAGACCCAGTACTTC. It yields the protein CASRLAGVETQYF.

The chain carries TRBV5-4 and TRBJ2-3; 7 bases align to TRBD2. V was pared by 4 bases and J by 6 bases, with 8 bases of the junction left unmatched. Per germline, CDR1 SGHNT and CDR2 YYREEE (reference sequence). This CDR3 is built from 14 residues. CDR3 nucleotides: TGTGCCAGCAGCATGGGGAGGGCCCGGGATACGCAGTATTTT. As protein: CASSMGRARDTQYF.

V gene TRBV7-2 combines with J gene TRBJ1-5; D gene uncertain. The CDR3 covers 15 residues. Per the germline V gene, CDR1 is SGHTA and CDR2 is FQGNSA. Trimming stripped 4 bases from V and 1 base from J, with 11 bases between. The CDR3 reads CASSSGGWSNQPQHF. CDR3 coding DNA: TGTGCCAGCAGCTCCGGCGGATGGAGCAATCAGCCCCAGCATTTT.

The chain couples TRBV7-3 to TRBJ2-5; 10 bases map to TRBD2. CDR1 SGHTA and CDR2 FQGTGA come from the germline V gene. The trim removed 8 bases at V and 5 bases at J, leaving 14 bases unmatched. The CDR3 runs to 16 residues. The chain's CDR3 is CASDPPPNSGRETQYF. CDR3 in DNA: TGTGCCAGCGACCCACCCCCTAATAGCGGGAGGGAGACCCAGTACTTC.

The rearrangement uses TRBV7-9 and TRBJ1-2; no clear D. The germline V gene has CDR1 SEHNR and CDR2 FQNEAQ (reference sequence). Trimming pared 4 bases from V and 2 bases from J, leaving 17 bases between. The CDR3 is made up of 16 amino acids. CDR3 in amino acids: CASSSVVARLNYGYTF. The CDR3 region has the DNA TGTGCCAGCAGCTCCGTGGTAGCCAGACTCAACTATGGCTACACCTTC.

The gene calls are TRBV15 and TRBJ2-6, with a tentative D call TRBD1 (5 bases). Per the germline V gene, CDR1 is LNHNV and CDR2 is YYDKDF (reference sequence). V was pared by 5 bases and J by 0 bases, with 14 bases between. The CDR3 extends over 17 amino acids. The CDR3 here is CATSGQTANSGANVLTF. The CDR3 DNA is TGTGCCACCAGCGGACAAACTGCGAACTCTGGGGCCAACGTCCTGACTTTC.

CDR3 nucleotides: TGTGCCAGCAGCACTGCGCAGGGAACGGCCATCTATGGCTACACCTTC. Encoded protein: CASSTAQGTAIYGYTF. The genes are TRBV7-2 and TRBJ1-2; D may be TRBD1 (5 bases). The ends were cut back, 5 bases at V and 4 bases at J, with 20 bases in the middle. This CDR3 is 16 amino acids long. Germline V lookup: CDR1 SGHTA, CDR2 FQGNSA.